This T cell receptor (beta chain) is from a study of cytomegalovirus exposure and HLA in healthy donors. The overall study: A previous analysis identified 90 million to 140 million unique TCR beta sequences derived from around 200 million T cells.

PCR employed 60 Vbeta and 13 Jbeta primers. TCRdb's table, derived via immunoSEQ multiplex PCR, lists solely in-frame clones and lacks some. The profile shows 84,000 or so clones, 77% of them singletons. Concerning this clone itself: Its specificity is unknown.

Each of the donors was a healthy bone marrow donor. Points from the study as a whole: The authors later found HLA-associated TCR beta chains more clonally expanded than equally common others.

V was pared by 3 bases and J by 6 bases, with 27 bases between. Germline V gene data show CDR1 as SQVTM and CDR2 as ANQGSEA. The CDR3 covers 18 residues. The specimen was PBMCs. This receptor was taken from a boy between 10 and 17 years old in good health and CMV-seronegative. V gene TRBV29-1 combines with J gene TRBJ2-1; D unresolved. CDR3 sequence reads: CSVDPALPSRTGGNEQFF. CDR3 in DNA: TGCAGCGTTGATCCGGCCCTTCCCTCCCGAACCGGCGGCAATGAGCAGTTCTTC.